Described below is a single T cell receptor (beta chain) sequence and its context. Its antigen remains unknown. This CDR3 contains 16 residues. CDR1 is MNHEY, CDR2 SVGAGI, per germline. V dropped 2 bases and J dropped 6; count of bases not matched to a gene: 8. Assay used: immunoSEQ multiplex PCR; TCRdb lists only in-frame clones, some missing. The repertoire has more than 12,000 clones, 80% of them found once; the top ten carry less than 20%. This sample is part of a study of OX40 agonist ivuxolimab in advanced cancers. Overall study results and limits: Also showing low normalized T-cell clonal expansion were some of the nonresponders.

V and J are TRBV6-5 and TRBJ2-5, with 11 bases lining up with TRBD2. The receptor was isolated from an adult with an advanced solid tumor such as melanoma, head and neck, liver or kidney cancer. The sequences come from CD4+ or CD8+ T cells sorted from blood, collected in a trial of the OX40 agonist ivuxolimab. Written as DNA, the CDR3 is TGTGCCAGCAGTTACGGGGTAGCGGGAGGGCCAAAGACCCAGTACTTC. Protein sequence: CASSYGVAGGPKTQYF.